This T cell receptor (beta chain) is from a study of CD8 T cells in ankylosing spondylitis. Regarding the study as a whole: Prior work had noted some motif variants in reactive arthritis blood and synovial fluid. Within peripheral blood, clones linked to disease were CD8+ and relatively rare. Made up of under ten highly homologous variants, a TCR beta motif appeared characteristic of ankylosing spondylitis blood.

The germline V and J ends were trimmed by 1 base and 3 bases, with 19 bases remaining between them. The CDR3 consists of 17 residues. In germline, CDR1 is SEHNR, CDR2 FQNEAQ (reference sequence). For TCR beta, libraries came from quantitative 5'-RACE with molecular barcodes. TCRdb independently ran MiXCR on the 5' RACE reads; one entry per CDR3 protein. Here the sample spans around 180,000 distinct CDR3 sequences, 15% to 20% being singletons. About this clonotype: Its matching antigen is unknown.

The sequenced sample consisted of blood, either unsorted or a sorted T cell fraction (not recorded which). The rearrangement links TRBV7-9 to TRBJ2-7, with D maybe TRBD2 (5 bases). The sequence came from a male donor under 35 with ankylosing spondylitis or in good health (not recorded which). CDR3 amino acids: CASSLVQSSRVHYEQYF. The CDR3 nucleotides are TGTGCCAGCAGCTTAGTGCAGTCGTCGAGGGTCCACTACGAGCAGTACTTC.